A single sample gave rise to the 28 T cell receptor beta chains below, sequenced in a study of Ad26.COV2.S vaccination and SARS-CoV-2 variants. Using immunoSEQ multiplex PCR, the repertoire was profiled, and TCRdb retains in-frame clones only, with some absent. Found here are roughly 700,000 clones, around 92% of them singletons; the top ten hold around 1.4%. Treatment denoted: some 19 received Ad26.COV2.S at low or high dose, single or two shots; roughly five received placebo; per-sample allocation not given. Collection of samples fell on day 63 after the first vaccine or placebo injection. Sequenced material: peripheral blood, taken in a trial of Ad26.COV2.S vaccine versus placebo. Receptor source: a person between 18 and 59 years old who received the Ad26.COV2.S COVID-19 vaccine or a placebo.

The chain uses TRBV6-6 and TRBJ1-5, with 8 bases aligning to TRBD1. CDR3 length: 15 amino acids. Germline V lookup: CDR1 MNHNY, CDR2 SVGAGI (reference sequence). J gave up 6 bases and V 0 bases, and 4 bases lay outside the gene matches. The CDR3 DNA sequence: TGTGCCAGCAGTTACTCGTCAGGGGGCTCTCAGCCCCAGCATTTT. Translating it yields CASSYSSGGSQPQHF.

The V and J genes are TRBV29-1 and TRBJ1-5; D is unclear. The CDR3 has 12 amino acids. In germline, CDR1 is SQVTM, CDR2 ANQGSEA. V was clipped by 8 bases and J by 1 base, with 9 bases between them. The CDR3 protein is CSCKDSNQPQHF. The CDR3 coding sequence is TGCAGCTGCAAGGACAGCAATCAGCCCCAGCATTTT.

The rearrangement uses TRBV11-1 and TRBJ2-7, with D possibly matching TRBD1 (6 bases). The ends were cut back, 5 bases at V and 2 bases at J, with 13 bases in the middle. Germline-derived CDR1 and CDR2 are SGHAT and FQDESV (reference sequence). The CDR3 runs to 14 residues. The chain's CDR3 is CASSRQVTTYEQYF. As DNA, the CDR3 is TGTGCCAGCAGCCGACAGGTGACAACCTACGAGCAGTACTTC. Together with reference TRBV11-1 and TRBJ2-7, the CDR3 gives the full variable domain: EAEVAQSPRYKITEKSQAVAFWCDPISGHATLYWYRQILGQGPELLVQFQDESVVDDSQLPKDRFSAERLKGVDSTLKIQPAELGDSAMYLCASSRQVTTYEQYFGPGTRLTVT.

The CDR3 DNA is TGCAGCGTTGAGGGGAGGTTCTCAGATACGCAGTATTTT. Its translation: CSVEGRFSDTQYF. The gene calls are TRBV29-1 and TRBJ2-3, with D possibly TRBD2 on 6 matching bases. The CDR3 sequence is 13 residues long. The germline V and J ends were trimmed by 3 bases and 4 bases, with 11 bases remaining between them. Per germline, CDR1 SQVTM and CDR2 ANQGSEA.

This chain connects TRBV2 to TRBJ1-2; no definite D call. The CDR3 is 13 residues long. Per germline, CDR1 SNHLY and CDR2 FYNNEI. V was cut by 5 bases and J by 5 bases, with 12 bases left in between. The DNA for the CDR3 is TGTGCCAGCAGTACACAAAGACTGTATGGCTACACCTTC. This sequence encodes CASSTQRLYGYTF.

The genes are TRBV6-5 and TRBJ1-5, with D unresolved. The CDR3 loop spans 15 amino acids. Trimming cost V 8 bases and J 0 bases, with 14 bases left between them. Germline V gene lookup returns CDR1 MNHEY and CDR2 SVGAGI. The CDR3 sequence: CASLAGHYSNQPQHF. The CDR3 DNA sequence: TGTGCCAGCCTAGCAGGCCATTATAGCAATCAGCCCCAGCATTTT.

The chain employs TRBV6-5 and TRBJ2-1; maybe TRBD2 (5 bases). CDR1 MNHEY and CDR2 SVGAGI come from the germline V gene. V was shortened by 5 bases and J by 10 bases, with 18 bases between the two germline ends. The CDR3 consists of 14 residues. The CDR3 DNA follows: TGTGCCAGCAGTCCACTAGGTCGAACGGGGGAGCAGTTCTTC. Its protein is CASSPLGRTGEQFF.

The count of this clone is one. The V gene is TRBV6-5, the J gene TRBJ2-7; weak D call: TRBD2 (6 bases). Germline loops: CDR1 MNHEY, CDR2 SVGAGI. V lost 5 bases, J lost 4 bases, and 15 bases lay in between. The CDR3 spans 14 residues. In DNA form, the CDR3 reads TGTGCCAGCAGTATTAGCGGTTCCTGGTACGAGCAGTACTTC. Its protein is CASSISGSWYEQYF.

The chain has TRBV7-2 and TRBJ2-2; 9 bases match TRBD2. V trimming: 2 bases; J trimming: 7 bases; junction bases outside the gene matches: 2. CDR3 size: 14 residues. Germline CDR1 SGHTA, CDR2 FQGNSA. The CDR3 DNA reads TGTGCCAGCAGCTTACAGCGGGGGGTCGGGGAGCTGTTTTTT. It yields the protein CASSLQRGVGELFF.

The J gene is TRBJ2-5, the V gene TRBV6-5; D call uncertain. Germline V gene lookup returns CDR1 MNHEY and CDR2 SVGAGI. CDR3 size: 13 residues. Trimming pared 4 bases from V and 0 bases from J, leaving 6 bases between. The CDR3 region is CASSSTYQETQYF. The CDR3 region has the DNA TGTGCCAGCAGTTCTACGTACCAAGAGACCCAGTACTTC.

In its sample, this clone was seen once. The V and J genes are TRBV29-1 and TRBJ1-2; D is perhaps TRBD1 (5 bases). CDR3 length equals 11 residues. The V end was cut by 4 bases, the J end by 3 bases, with 6 bases between. The germline V gene encodes CDR1 SQVTM and CDR2 ANQGSEA. CDR3 nucleotide sequence: TGCAGCGTTGGGGGCGACTATGGCTACACCTTC. Translated, it gives CSVGGDYGYTF.

As regards this clone: The sample has other DNA sequences that encode this CDR3 too. V is TRBV5-4 and J is TRBJ2-7, with 8 bases lining up with TRBD2. This CDR3 spans 14 amino acids. Unmatched junction bases numbered 4, after V lost 4 bases and J lost 1 base. Germline loops: CDR1 SGHNT, CDR2 YYREEE (reference sequence). CDR3 DNA sequence: TGTGCCAGCAGCCTAGCGGGCGCTTCCTACGAGCAGTACTTC. It yields the protein CASSLAGASYEQYF.

As concerns this clone: Other DNA sequences of this sample code for an identical CDR3. The CDR3 DNA sequence: TGCGCCAGCAGCTTGGAAGGACAGAGGAATCAGCCCCAGCATTTT. Its protein product is CASSLEGQRNQPQHF. V usage is TRBV5-1 and J usage is TRBJ1-5; possible D gene TRBD1, 6 bases. V was shortened by 0 bases and J by 4 bases, with 11 bases between the two germline ends. The CDR3 length is 15 residues. CDR1 SGHRS and CDR2 YFSETQ come from the germline V gene.

The CDR3 sequence is CASSLQGDEQYF. CDR3 DNA: TGTGCCAGCAGCTTACAGGGAGACGAGCAGTACTTC. The chain joins TRBV7-9 to TRBJ2-7; D may be TRBD1 or TRBD2 (5 bases each). The germline V gene encodes CDR1 SEHNR and CDR2 FQNEAQ (reference sequence). This CDR3 contains 12 residues. Trimming removed 2 bases at V and 5 bases at J, with 7 bases between. The whole variable domain, remainder taken from reference TRBV7-9 and TRBJ2-7, is DTGVSQNPRHKITKRGQNVTFRCDPISEHNRLYWYRQTLGQGPEFLTYFQNEAQLEKSRLLSDRFSAERPKGSFSTLEIQRTEQGDSAMYLCASSLQGDEQYFGPGTRLTVT.

Notes on this clone: Other DNA sequences in the same sample also yield this CDR3. The rearrangement links TRBV5-4 to TRBJ2-1, with no clear D. The CDR3 extends over 13 amino acids. Germline V gives CDR1 SGHNT, CDR2 YYREEE (reference sequence). Between the trimmed V and J ends, which lost 2 bases and 2 bases, there was a span of 5 bases. CDR3 sequence reads: CASSFPPYNEQFF. The CDR3 bases are TGTGCCAGCAGCTTTCCTCCCTACAATGAGCAGTTCTTC.

The chain is built from TRBV7-2 and TRBJ2-2; D may correspond to TRBD1 or TRBD2 (5 bases each). With 0 bases removed from V and 8 bases from J, the gap between germline ends came to 13 bases. CDR3 length: 15 residues. Germline V CDR1 and CDR2: SGHTA, FQGNSA. CDR3 coding DNA: TGTGCCAGCAGCTTAGCGAGGGTGGGGCCGGGGGAGCTGTTTTTT. Translation: CASSLARVGPGELFF.

This chain links TRBV10-3 with TRBJ2-3; tentative D call: TRBD2 (7 bases). Trimming cost V 3 bases and J 2 bases, with 18 bases left between them. This CDR3 region has 17 residues. Germline V gene data show CDR1 as ENHRY and CDR2 as SYGVKD. The CDR3 spells CAISDHGGRGFTDTQYF. CDR3 DNA: TGTGCCATCAGTGACCACGGGGGGCGGGGGTTCACAGATACGCAGTATTTT.

This chain joins TRBV29-1 and TRBJ1-2; tentative D call: TRBD1 (6 bases). Trimming pared 3 bases from V and 5 bases from J, leaving 10 bases between. Germline values: CDR1 SQVTM, CDR2 ANQGSEA. This CDR3 comprises 12 residues. Here the CDR3 reads CSVEWTVYGYTF. Written as DNA, the CDR3 is TGCAGCGTTGAGTGGACAGTTTATGGCTACACCTTC.

The chain uses TRBV9 and TRBJ2-3; D is ambiguous. V shed 0 bases and J shed 5 bases, with 7 bases lying between them. CDR3 length: 13 amino acids. Germline V lookup: CDR1 SGDLS, CDR2 YYNGEE. The DNA of the CDR3 is TGTGCCAGCAGCGTAGCTCTAGGAGATACGCAGTATTTT. This encodes CASSVALGDTQYF.

About this clone: Distinct nucleotide sequences in the sample also encode this CDR3. The chain recombines TRBV7-9 with TRBJ1-5; D is unclear. Deletions cut 1 base from V and 6 bases from J, with 4 bases between. The length of the CDR3 is 12 residues. Germline loops: CDR1 SEHNR, CDR2 FQNEAQ (reference sequence). The CDR3 region is CASSLGGQPQHF. Written as DNA, the CDR3 is TGTGCCAGCAGCTTAGGAGGTCAGCCCCAGCATTTT.

The chain uses TRBV27 and TRBJ2-7; 16 bases map to TRBD2. The length of the CDR3 is 18 residues. In germline, CDR1 is MNHEY, CDR2 SMNVEV (reference sequence). V lost 4 bases, J lost 7 bases, and 13 bases stayed unmatched. The CDR3 nucleotides read TGTGCCAGCAGTTCCCCGGGACTAGCGGGAGGGCGGGTTAGGGAGCAGTACTTC. The encoded protein is CASSSPGLAGGRVREQYF.

This chain connects TRBV19 to TRBJ1-2, with D possibly TRBD1 on 5 matching bases. Trimming removed 8 bases from V and 4 bases from J, with 17 bases in between. CDR1 and CDR2 (germline): LNHDA, SQIVND (reference sequence). This CDR3 spans 14 amino acids. CDR3 DNA: TGTGCCAGTCTCCACCCAGGGCTTGGCTATGGCTACACCTTC. Translated: CASLHPGLGYGYTF.

The rearrangement links TRBV11-2 to TRBJ2-3, with 7 bases lining up with TRBD2. CDR1 SGHAT and CDR2 FQNNGV come from the germline V gene. The CDR3 spans 17 residues. Losses at the gene ends were 4 bases for V and 4 bases for J; bases not matched to a gene: 14. The CDR3: CASSSGARERSADTQYF. CDR3 in DNA: TGTGCCAGCAGCTCCGGCGCGCGGGAGAGGTCCGCAGATACGCAGTATTTT. Full variable domain (rest looked up from reference TRBV11-2 and TRBJ2-3): EAGVAQSPRYKIIEKRQSVAFWCNPISGHATLYWYQQILGQGPKLLIQFQNNGVVDDSQLPKDRFSAERLKGVDSTLKIQPAKLEDSAVYLCASSSGARERSADTQYFGPGTRLTVL.

The chain combines TRBV6-2 or TRBV6-3 with TRBJ1-1, with 8 nucleotides matching TRBD1. The germline gives CDR1 MNHEY, CDR2 SVGEGT. Losses at the gene ends were 6 bases for V and 11 bases for J; bases not matched to a gene: 11. The length of the CDR3 is 13 residues. The CDR3: CASSPDRGGWAFF. In DNA form, the CDR3 reads TGTGCCAGCAGCCCTGACAGGGGAGGATGGGCTTTCTTT.

V is TRBV29-1 and J is TRBJ2-3; 7 bases fit TRBD1. The CDR3 totals 13 residues. Per germline, CDR1 SQVTM and CDR2 ANQGSEA. With 5 bases clipped from V and 2 bases from J, the junction kept 4 bases outside the gene matches. The DNA for the CDR3 is TGCAGCGTTCTCGACAGGGACACAGATACGCAGTATTTT. It encodes CSVLDRDTDTQYF.

This chain connects TRBV7-9 to TRBJ1-4, with 7 bases aligning to TRBD1. V lost 5 bases and J lost 10; bases outside the gene matches: 7. Germline V gene lookup returns CDR1 SEHNR and CDR2 FQNEAQ (reference sequence). This CDR3 region has 13 residues. The CDR3 DNA follows: TGTGCCAGCAGCAAGACAGGGACTGGAAAACTGTTTTTT. It translates to CASSKTGTGKLFF.

The J gene is TRBJ2-7, the V gene TRBV5-1; maybe TRBD1 (5 bases). CDR1 and CDR2 from the germline V gene are SGHRS and YFSETQ. This CDR3 region has 15 residues. The V end was cut by 3 bases, the J end by 5 bases, with 18 bases between. The chain's CDR3 is CASSSQGLTRNEQYF. DNA for the CDR3: TGCGCCAGCAGCTCGCAGGGCTTGACTCGGAACGAGCAGTACTTC.

The chain combines TRBV19 with TRBJ1-5; D not resolved. Germline-derived CDR1 and CDR2 are LNHDA and SQIVND (reference sequence). The CDR3 has 13 amino acids. V lost 0 bases and J lost 4, with 4 bases in between. The CDR3 coding sequence is TGTGCCAGTAGTATAGAGCTGAATCAGCCCCAGCATTTT. Amino acids: CASSIELNQPQHF. Based on the CDR3 plus reference TRBV19 and TRBJ1-5, the full variable domain is DGGITQSPKYLFRKEGQNVTLSCEQNLNHDAMYWYRQDPGQGLRLIYYSQIVNDFQKGDIAEGYSVSREKKESFPLTVTSAQKNPTAFYLCASSIELNQPQHFGDGTRLSIL.